Below are 2 T cell receptor beta chains sequenced from a single sample in a study of cytomegalovirus exposure and HLA in healthy donors. With 60 Vbeta and 13 Jbeta primers, the PCR was carried out. Produced via immunoSEQ multiplex PCR; TCRdb's table is partial and in-frame only. Among approximately 110,000 clones, roughly two thirds were seen once, and the ten largest hold roughly 3.2%. Material for sequencing was PBMCs. The source of these receptors is a man aged 25 to 40 in good health and CMV-seronegative.

The chain employs TRBV29-1 and TRBJ1-2; tentative D call: TRBD1 (5 bases). CDR3 length: 14 residues. The V end was cut by 5 bases, the J end by 5 bases, with 18 bases between. CDR1 is SQVTM, CDR2 ANQGSEA, per germline. The CDR3 loop reads CSVQTALIGYGYTF. CDR3 nucleotide sequence: TGCAGCGTTCAGACAGCCCTCATAGGGTATGGCTACACCTTC.

This clone appeared a few times. This sequence joins TRBV11-2 and TRBJ1-5; D is unclear. This CDR3 comprises 13 residues. The germline V gene has CDR1 SGHAT and CDR2 FQNNGV. The V end lost 9 bases, the J end lost 0 bases, and 9 bases lay between the germline ends. For the CDR3, the DNA is TGTGCCAGTAGAGGGTATAGCAATCAGCCCCAGCATTTT. It encodes CASRGYSNQPQHF.